This T cell receptor beta chain was obtained from a study of human T cells and chemical hapten exposure. Described time point: pre-sensitization, week 0. Treatment described: therapeutic diphenylcyclopropenone sensitization with weekly scalp DPC. This clonotype was seen many times. TCRdb ran MiXCR on the RACE reads and lists one entry per CDR3 protein. The data show approximately 320,000 distinct CDR3 sequences, around 5.5% seen once. V lost 7 bases and J lost 14, with 18 bases in between. Germline V CDR1 and CDR2: MNHEY, SVGAGI. The CDR3 loop spans 13 amino acids. Sequenced material: whole blood, taken in connection with sensitization to the hapten diphenylcyclopropenone (DPC). The clonotype comes from a woman between 18 and 30 years old with alopecia areata. Some clones in this sample may be carry-over from other donors' samples. J is TRBJ1-6 and V is TRBV6-5, with D perhaps matching TRBD1 (5 bases). The CDR3 DNA sequence: TGTGCCAGCACCCGGACCGCCGGGGGGTCCCTCCACTTT. Translation: CASTRTAGGSLHF.